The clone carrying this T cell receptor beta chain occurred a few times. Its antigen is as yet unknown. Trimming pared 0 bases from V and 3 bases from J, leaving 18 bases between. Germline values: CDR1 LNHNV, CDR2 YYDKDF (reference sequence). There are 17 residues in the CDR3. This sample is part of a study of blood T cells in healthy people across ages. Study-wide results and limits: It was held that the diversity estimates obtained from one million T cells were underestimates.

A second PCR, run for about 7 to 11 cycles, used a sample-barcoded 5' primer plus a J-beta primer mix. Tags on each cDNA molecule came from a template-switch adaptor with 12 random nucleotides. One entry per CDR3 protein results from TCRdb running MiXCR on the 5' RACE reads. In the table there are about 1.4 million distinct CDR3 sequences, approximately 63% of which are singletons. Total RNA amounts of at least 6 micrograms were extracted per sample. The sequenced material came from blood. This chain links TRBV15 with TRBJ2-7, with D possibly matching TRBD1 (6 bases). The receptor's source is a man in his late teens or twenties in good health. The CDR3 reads CATSREDSPKGVYEQYF. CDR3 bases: TGTGCCACCAGCAGAGAAGACTCACCAAAGGGGGTCTACGAGCAGTACTTC.